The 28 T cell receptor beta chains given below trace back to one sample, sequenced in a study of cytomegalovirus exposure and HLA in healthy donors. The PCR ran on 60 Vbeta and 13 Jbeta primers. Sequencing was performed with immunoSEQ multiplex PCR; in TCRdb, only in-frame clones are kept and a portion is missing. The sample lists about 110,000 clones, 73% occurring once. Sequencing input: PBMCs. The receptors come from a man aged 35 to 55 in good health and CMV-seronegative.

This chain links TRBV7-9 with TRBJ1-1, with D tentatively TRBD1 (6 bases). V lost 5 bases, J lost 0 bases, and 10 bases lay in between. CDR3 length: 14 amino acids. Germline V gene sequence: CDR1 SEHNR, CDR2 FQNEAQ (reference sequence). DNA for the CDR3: TGTGCCAGCAGCCCGGACAGCCTGAACACTGAAGCTTTCTTT. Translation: CASSPDSLNTEAFF.

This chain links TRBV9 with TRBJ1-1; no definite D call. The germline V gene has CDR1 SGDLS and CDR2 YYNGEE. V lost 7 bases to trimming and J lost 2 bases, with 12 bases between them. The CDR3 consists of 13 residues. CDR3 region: CASGEVLNTEAFF. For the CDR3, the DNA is TGTGCCAGCGGAGAGGTCCTCAACACTGAAGCTTTCTTT.

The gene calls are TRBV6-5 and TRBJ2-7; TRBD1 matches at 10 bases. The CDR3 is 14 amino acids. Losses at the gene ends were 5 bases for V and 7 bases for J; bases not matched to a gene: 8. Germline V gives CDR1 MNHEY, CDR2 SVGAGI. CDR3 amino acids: CASSSGQGGKEQYF. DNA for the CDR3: TGTGCCAGCAGTAGCGGACAGGGGGGAAAAGAGCAGTACTTC.

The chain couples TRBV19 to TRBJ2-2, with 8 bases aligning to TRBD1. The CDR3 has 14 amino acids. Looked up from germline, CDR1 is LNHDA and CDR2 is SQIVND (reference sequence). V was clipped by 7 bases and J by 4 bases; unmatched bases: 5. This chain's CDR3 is CASTVQGGTGELFF. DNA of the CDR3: TGTGCCAGTACGGTACAGGGGGGCACCGGGGAGCTGTTTTTT.

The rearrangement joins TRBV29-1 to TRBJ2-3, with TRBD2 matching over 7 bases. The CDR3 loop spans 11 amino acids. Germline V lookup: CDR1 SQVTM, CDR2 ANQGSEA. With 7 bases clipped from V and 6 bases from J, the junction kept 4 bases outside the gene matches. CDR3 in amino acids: CSGGLKDTQYF. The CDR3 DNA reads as TGCAGCGGGGGACTAAAGGATACGCAGTATTTT.

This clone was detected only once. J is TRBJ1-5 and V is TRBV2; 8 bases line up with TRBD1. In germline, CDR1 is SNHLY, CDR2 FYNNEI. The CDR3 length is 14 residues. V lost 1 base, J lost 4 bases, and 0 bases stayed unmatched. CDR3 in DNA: TGTGCCAGCAGTGAAGGACAGGGGAATCAGCCCCAGCATTTT. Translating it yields CASSEGQGNQPQHF.

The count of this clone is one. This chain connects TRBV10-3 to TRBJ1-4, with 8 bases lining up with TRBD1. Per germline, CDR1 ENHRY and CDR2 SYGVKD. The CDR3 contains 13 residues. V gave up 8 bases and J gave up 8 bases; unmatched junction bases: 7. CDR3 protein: CAIADRVGEKLFF. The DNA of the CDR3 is TGTGCCATCGCGGACAGGGTAGGGGAAAAACTGTTTTTT.

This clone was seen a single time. The CDR3 DNA reads TGTGCCAGCAGCCGTTCTAGCGGGACGACCTACAATGAGCAGTTCTTC. Its protein product is CASSRSSGTTYNEQFF. The rearrangement joins TRBV7-2 to TRBJ2-1; TRBD2 agrees at 9 bases. V trimming: 5 bases; J trimming: 2 bases; junction bases outside the gene matches: 7. The germline V gene has CDR1 SGHTA and CDR2 FQGNSA. This CDR3 has 16 amino acids. The full variable domain, completed using reference TRBV7-2 and TRBJ2-1, is GAGVSQSPSNKVTEKGKDVELRCDPISGHTALYWYRQSLGQGLEFLIYFQGNSAPDKSGLPSDRFSAERTGGSVSTLTIQRTQQEDSAVYLCASSRSSGTTYNEQFFGPGTRLTVL.

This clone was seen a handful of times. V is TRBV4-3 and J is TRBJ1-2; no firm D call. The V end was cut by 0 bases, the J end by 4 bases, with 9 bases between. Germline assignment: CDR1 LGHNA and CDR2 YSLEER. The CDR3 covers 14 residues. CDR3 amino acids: CASSQDPRGYGYTF. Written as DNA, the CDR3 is TGCGCCAGCAGCCAAGATCCGCGGGGCTATGGCTACACCTTC.

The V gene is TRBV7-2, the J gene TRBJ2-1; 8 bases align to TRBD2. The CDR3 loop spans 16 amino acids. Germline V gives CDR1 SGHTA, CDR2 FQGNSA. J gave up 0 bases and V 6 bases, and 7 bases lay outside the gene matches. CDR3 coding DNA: TGTGCCAGCAGTTCCTTAGCGGGGAGCTCCTACAATGAGCAGTTCTTC. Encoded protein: CASSSLAGSSYNEQFF.

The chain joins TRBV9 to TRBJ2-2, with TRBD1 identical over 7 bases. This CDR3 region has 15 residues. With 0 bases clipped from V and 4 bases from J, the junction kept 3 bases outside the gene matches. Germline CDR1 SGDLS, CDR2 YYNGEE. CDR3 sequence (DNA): TGTGCCAGCAGCGTAGTGTCAGGGGGCACCGGGGAGCTGTTTTTT. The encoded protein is CASSVVSGGTGELFF.

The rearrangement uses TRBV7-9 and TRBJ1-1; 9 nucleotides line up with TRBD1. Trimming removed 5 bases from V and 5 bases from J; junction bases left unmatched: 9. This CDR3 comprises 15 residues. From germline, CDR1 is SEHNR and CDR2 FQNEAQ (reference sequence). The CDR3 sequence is CASSPRDRVSTEAFF. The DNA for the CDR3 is TGTGCCAGCAGCCCTCGGGACAGGGTTTCGACTGAAGCTTTCTTT.

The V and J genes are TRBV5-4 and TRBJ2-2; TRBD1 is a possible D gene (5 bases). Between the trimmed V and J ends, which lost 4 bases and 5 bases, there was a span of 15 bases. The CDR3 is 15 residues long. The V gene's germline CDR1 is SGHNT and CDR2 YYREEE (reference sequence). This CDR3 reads CASSSPQGRTGELFF. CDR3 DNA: TGTGCCAGCAGCAGCCCTCAGGGAAGGACCGGGGAGCTGTTTTTT.

The DNA for the CDR3 is TGTGCCACCAGCGAGTCCGGGAGCTCCTACGAGCAGTACTTC. It is translated as CATSESGSSYEQYF. This rearrangement joins TRBV15 to TRBJ2-7, with D perhaps TRBD2 (6 bases). Trimming cost V 5 bases and J 0 bases, with 11 bases left between them. This CDR3 is 14 amino acids long. Per germline, CDR1 LNHNV and CDR2 YYDKDF (reference sequence).

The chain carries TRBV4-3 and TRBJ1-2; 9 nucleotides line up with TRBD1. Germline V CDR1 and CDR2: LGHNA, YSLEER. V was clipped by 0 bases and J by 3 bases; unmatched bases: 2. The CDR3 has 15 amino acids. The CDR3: CASSQEGQGDYGYTF. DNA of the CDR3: TGCGCCAGCAGCCAAGAGGGACAGGGTGACTATGGCTACACCTTC.

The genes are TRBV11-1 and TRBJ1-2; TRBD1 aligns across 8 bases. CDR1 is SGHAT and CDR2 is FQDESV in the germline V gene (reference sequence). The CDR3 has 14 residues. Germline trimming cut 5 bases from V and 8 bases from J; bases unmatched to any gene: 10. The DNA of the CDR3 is TGTGCCAGCAGCAGAGATCAGGGGGCCAGGGGCTACACCTTC. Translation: CASSRDQGARGYTF.

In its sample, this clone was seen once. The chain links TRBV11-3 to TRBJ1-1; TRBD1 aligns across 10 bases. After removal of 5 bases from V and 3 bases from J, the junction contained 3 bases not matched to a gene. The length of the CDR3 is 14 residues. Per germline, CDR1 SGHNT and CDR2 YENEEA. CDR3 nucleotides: TGTGCCAGCAGCGGACAGGGGGTGGACACTGAAGCTTTCTTT. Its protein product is CASSGQGVDTEAFF.

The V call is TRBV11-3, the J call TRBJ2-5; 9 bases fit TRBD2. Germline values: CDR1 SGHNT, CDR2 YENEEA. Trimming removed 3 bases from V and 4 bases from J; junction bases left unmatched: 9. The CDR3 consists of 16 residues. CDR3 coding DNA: TGTGCCAGCAGCTTGGGACTAGCCGGCCCATTAGAGACCCAGTACTTC. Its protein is CASSLGLAGPLETQYF.

The CDR3 region has the DNA TGTGCCAGCAGCGCCCAGGGGGGTCCTTCGGATTCACCCCTCCACTTT. Translation: CASSAQGGPSDSPLHF. The V and J genes are TRBV9 and TRBJ1-6; TRBD1 matches 7 bases. This CDR3 region has 16 residues. Germline trimming cut 3 bases from V and 8 bases from J; bases unmatched to any gene: 11. CDR1 is SGDLS, CDR2 YYNGEE, per germline. Full variable domain (outside the CDR3, taken from reference TRBV9 and TRBJ1-6): DSGVTQTPKHLITATGQRVTLRCSPRSGDLSVYWYQQSLDQGLQFLIQYYNGEERAKGNILERFSAQQFPDLHSELNLSSLELGDSALYFCASSAQGGPSDSPLHFGNGTRLTVT.

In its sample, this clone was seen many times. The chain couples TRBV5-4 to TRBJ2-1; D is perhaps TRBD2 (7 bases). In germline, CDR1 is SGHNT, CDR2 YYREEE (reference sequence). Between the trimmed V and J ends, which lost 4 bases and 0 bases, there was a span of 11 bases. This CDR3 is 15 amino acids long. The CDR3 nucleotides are TGTGCCAGCAGCCCCGGGGGGCACTCCTACAATGAGCAGTTCTTC. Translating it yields CASSPGGHSYNEQFF. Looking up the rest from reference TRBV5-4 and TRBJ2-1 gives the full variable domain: ETGVTQSPTHLIKTRGQQVTLRCSSQSGHNTVSWYQQALGQGPQFIFQYYREEENGRGNFPPRFSGLQFPNYSSELNVNALELDDSALYLCASSPGGHSYNEQFFGPGTRLTVL.

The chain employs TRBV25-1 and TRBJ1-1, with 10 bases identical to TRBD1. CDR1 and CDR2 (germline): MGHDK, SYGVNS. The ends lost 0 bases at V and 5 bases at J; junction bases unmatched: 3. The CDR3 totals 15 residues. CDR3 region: CASSEYKGQGTEAFF. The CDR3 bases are TGTGCCAGCAGTGAATATAAGGGACAGGGGACTGAAGCTTTCTTT.

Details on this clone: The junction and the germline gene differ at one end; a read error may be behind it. For the CDR3, the DNA is TGCAGCGTTGGGCCGGGACAGGGGCAAGACTACCCCTTC. This gives the protein CSVGPGQGQDYPF. The chain employs TRBV29-1 and TRBJ1-2, with 10 bases aligning to TRBD1. There are 13 residues in the CDR3. Germline V gene sequence: CDR1 SQVTM, CDR2 ANQGSEA.

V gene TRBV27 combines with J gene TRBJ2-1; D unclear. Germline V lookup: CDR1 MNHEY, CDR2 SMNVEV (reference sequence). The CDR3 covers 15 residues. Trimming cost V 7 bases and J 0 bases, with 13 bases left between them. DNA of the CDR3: TGTGCCAGCAATCGGTTCCCGAGCTCCTACAATGAGCAGTTCTTC. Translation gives CASNRFPSSYNEQFF.

The CDR3 DNA sequence: TGTGCCAGCAGCTTAGGCGGGGTCCCTGAAGCTTTCTTT. Amino acid sequence: CASSLGGVPEAFF. This chain connects TRBV13 to TRBJ1-1; D not certain. Trimming took off 0 bases at V and 6 bases at J, with 8 bases between the two ends. Germline-derived CDR1 and CDR2 are PRHDT and FYEKMQ (reference sequence). The CDR3 sequence is 13 residues long.

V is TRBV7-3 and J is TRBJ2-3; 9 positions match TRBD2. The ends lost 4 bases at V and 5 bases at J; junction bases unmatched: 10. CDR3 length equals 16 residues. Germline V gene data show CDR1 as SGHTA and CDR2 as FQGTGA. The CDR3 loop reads CASSSIGAGGRDTQYF. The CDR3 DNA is TGTGCCAGCAGCTCCATAGGAGCGGGGGGACGAGATACGCAGTATTTT.

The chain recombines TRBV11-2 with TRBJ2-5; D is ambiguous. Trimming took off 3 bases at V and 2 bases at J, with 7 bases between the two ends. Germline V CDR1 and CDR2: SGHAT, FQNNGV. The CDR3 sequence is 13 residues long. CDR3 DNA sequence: TGTGCCAGCAGCTTGCAGCGACAAGAGACCCAGTACTTC. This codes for CASSLQRQETQYF.

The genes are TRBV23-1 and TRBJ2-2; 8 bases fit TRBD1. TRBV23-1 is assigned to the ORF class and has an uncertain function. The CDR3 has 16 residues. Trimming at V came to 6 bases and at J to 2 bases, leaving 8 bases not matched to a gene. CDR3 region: CASRKQGARNTGELFF. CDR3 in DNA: TGCGCCAGCAGAAAGCAGGGGGCTCGCAACACCGGGGAGCTGTTTTTT.

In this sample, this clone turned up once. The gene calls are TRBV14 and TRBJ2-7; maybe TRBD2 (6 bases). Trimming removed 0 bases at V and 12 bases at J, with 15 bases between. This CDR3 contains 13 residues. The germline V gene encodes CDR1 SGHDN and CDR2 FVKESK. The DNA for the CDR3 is TGTGCCAGCAGCCAAGAGATCGGGGGAACGGGGTACTTC. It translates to CASSQEIGGTGYF.